Below are 25 T cell receptor beta chains sequenced from a single sample in a study of blood T cell repertoires in COVID-19. The method was immunoSEQ multiplex PCR; TCRdb's version includes in-frame clones alone and lacks a portion of them. The sample consists of about 140,000 clones, 75% to 80% of them appearing once. The specimen was peripheral blood. The receptors were sampled from a woman aged 50 to 60 with active or convalescent COVID-19.

The chain joins TRBV30 to TRBJ1-2; 8 nucleotides match TRBD1. After removal of 1 base from V and 8 bases from J, the junction contained 6 bases not matched to a gene. The CDR3 contains 13 residues. CDR1 GTSNPN and CDR2 SVGIG come from the germline V gene (reference sequence). The CDR3 DNA reads as TGTGCCTGGAGTGCTTCAACAGGGGGAGGCTACACCTTC. This encodes CAWSASTGGGYTF.

This clone has a single count. The V and J genes are TRBV11-2 and TRBJ2-7; TRBD2 aligns across 7 bases. The V and J ends lost 5 bases and 1 base, in that order; junction bases with no gene match: 5. From germline, CDR1 is SGHAT and CDR2 FQNNGV. This CDR3 has 14 residues. CDR3 in amino acids: CASSPGRNSYEQYF. Written as DNA, the CDR3 is TGTGCCAGCAGCCCCGGGAGGAATTCCTACGAGCAGTACTTC.

The chain employs TRBV30 and TRBJ1-2; the D gene is possibly TRBD1 (6 bases). V lost 1 base and J lost 11, with 23 bases in between. The CDR3 has 15 residues. The germline V gene has CDR1 GTSNPN and CDR2 SVGIG (reference sequence). The CDR3 nucleotides read TGTGCCTGGAGTGATCCGGGCGGCCCAGGGGCTGTATACACCTTC. Residues: CAWSDPGGPGAVYTF.

CDR3 sequence reads: CASSHRQGQGPEAFF. CDR3 nucleotide sequence: TGTGCCAGCAGCCATAGACAGGGGCAAGGACCTGAAGCTTTCTTT. The chain links TRBV3-1 (or the pseudogene TRBV3-2) to TRBJ1-1, with 8 bases lining up with TRBD1. Germline V gene data show CDR1 as LGHDT and CDR2 as YNNKEL (reference sequence). The trim removed 3 bases at V and 6 bases at J, leaving 9 bases unmatched. CDR3 size: 15 residues.

V is TRBV7-2 and J is TRBJ1-3; the D is unclear. V shed 1 base and J shed 1 base, with 11 bases lying between them. This CDR3 region has 16 residues. The germline V gene encodes CDR1 SGHTA and CDR2 FQGNSA. The CDR3 is CASSLDTLISGNTIYF. The CDR3 bases are TGTGCCAGCAGCTTAGACACCTTAATTTCTGGAAACACCATATATTTT.

This clone was counted a few times. This sequence joins TRBV18 and TRBJ2-7; possibly TRBD1 for D (6 bases). The CDR3 loop spans 14 amino acids. Trimming pared 5 bases from V and 3 bases from J, leaving 14 bases between. Per germline, CDR1 KGHSH and CDR2 LQKENI. This chain's CDR3 is CASSTQGKGYEQYF. For the CDR3, the DNA is TGTGCCAGCTCAACTCAGGGGAAAGGCTACGAGCAGTACTTC.

The gene calls are TRBV7-9 and TRBJ2-3; 7 nucleotides agree with TRBD2. Looked up from germline, CDR1 is SEHNR and CDR2 is FQNEAQ (reference sequence). CDR3 length: 15 residues. The junction had 5 bases not matched to a gene; V was cut back by 1 base and J by 4 bases. CDR3: CASSLVGGVADTQYF. Here the CDR3 DNA reads TGTGCCAGCAGCTTAGTGGGAGGGGTCGCAGATACGCAGTATTTT. The full variable domain, in which reference TRBV7-9 and TRBJ2-3 provide the parts outside the CDR3, is DTGVSQNPRHKITKRGQNVTFRCDPISEHNRLYWYRQTLGQGPEFLTYFQNEAQLEKSRLLSDRFSAERPKGSFSTLEIQRTEQGDSAMYLCASSLVGGVADTQYFGPGTRLTVL.

This clone has more than one count but fewer than ten. The chain couples TRBV27 to TRBJ1-1, with 9 bases that match TRBD1. Trimming at V came to 8 bases and at J to 0 bases, leaving 7 bases not matched to a gene. The CDR3 length is 15 residues. Looked up from germline, CDR1 is MNHEY and CDR2 is SMNVEV (reference sequence). DNA for the CDR3: TGTGCCAGCGTCGACAGGGGGGCCCTGAACACTGAAGCTTTCTTT. It yields the protein CASVDRGALNTEAFF.

This chain uses TRBV7-2 with TRBJ2-3; D uncertain. With 3 bases removed from V and 1 base from J, the gap between germline ends came to 14 bases. This CDR3 is built from 16 residues. Per germline, CDR1 SGHTA and CDR2 FQGNSA. The CDR3 sequence is CASSLWAASGTDTQYF. The DNA of the CDR3 is TGTGCCAGCAGCTTGTGGGCAGCTTCAGGCACAGATACGCAGTATTTT.

This chain connects TRBV2 to TRBJ1-2; D not resolved. Germline assignment: CDR1 SNHLY and CDR2 FYNNEI. Trimming took off 6 bases at V and 4 bases at J, with 15 bases between the two ends. This CDR3 is built from 14 residues. The CDR3 reads CASSPGREAYGYTF. DNA for the CDR3: TGTGCCAGCAGCCCTGGCCGGGAGGCCTATGGCTACACCTTC.

The chain recombines TRBV11-2 with TRBJ2-1; 9 bases line up with TRBD2. The CDR3 runs to 17 residues. From germline, CDR1 is SGHAT and CDR2 FQNNGV. The trim removed 1 base at V and 2 bases at J, leaving 6 bases unmatched. The CDR3 DNA reads TGTGCCAGCAGCTTAGTTAGCGGGAGACGGGCCTACAATGAGCAGTTCTTC. Translating it yields CASSLVSGRRAYNEQFF. The entire variable domain, with the rest obtained from reference TRBV11-2 and TRBJ2-1, is as follows: EAGVAQSPRYKIIEKRQSVAFWCNPISGHATLYWYQQILGQGPKLLIQFQNNGVVDDSQLPKDRFSAERLKGVDSTLKIQPAKLEDSAVYLCASSLVSGRRAYNEQFFGPGTRLTVL.

V gene TRBV19 combines with J gene TRBJ1-5; perhaps TRBD1 as D (6 bases). V was trimmed by 7 bases and J by 2 bases, leaving 21 bases between them. CDR1 and CDR2 (germline): LNHDA, SQIVND (reference sequence). The CDR3 is made up of 17 amino acids. The CDR3 DNA is TGTGCCAGTACCCCTCTAGGGGGAGTTATAGGCAATCAGCCCCAGCATTTT. Its translation: CASTPLGGVIGNQPQHF.

V usage is TRBV19 and J usage is TRBJ2-1; 10 nucleotides align to TRBD2. The CDR3 totals 17 residues. Losses at the gene ends were 3 bases for V and 8 bases for J; bases not matched to a gene: 13. Germline-derived CDR1 and CDR2 are LNHDA and SQIVND (reference sequence). This chain's CDR3 is CASSMFPPSGSSHEQFF. The CDR3 nucleotides are TGTGCCAGTAGTATGTTCCCCCCTAGCGGGAGCAGCCATGAGCAGTTCTTC. Based on the CDR3 plus reference TRBV19 and TRBJ2-1, the full variable domain is DGGITQSPKYLFRKEGQNVTLSCEQNLNHDAMYWYRQDPGQGLRLIYYSQIVNDFQKGDIAEGYSVSREKKESFPLTVTSAQKNPTAFYLCASSMFPPSGSSHEQFFGPGTRLTVL.

The V gene is TRBV30, the J gene TRBJ1-1; the D gene is possibly TRBD1 (5 bases). In germline, CDR1 is GTSNPN, CDR2 SVGIG (reference sequence). This CDR3 region has 15 residues. With 4 bases removed from V and 1 base from J, the gap between germline ends came to 16 bases. CDR3 region: CAWNRQWGENTEAFF. The CDR3 DNA follows: TGTGCCTGGAACCGCCAGTGGGGGGAGAACACTGAAGCTTTCTTT.

Turning to this clone: This same CDR3 is encoded by further DNA sequences in the sample. V is TRBV7-2 and J is TRBJ2-5; tentative D call: TRBD1 (5 bases). The CDR3 spans 14 residues. Between the trimmed V and J ends, which lost 1 base and 5 bases, there was a span of 11 bases. CDR1 is SGHTA and CDR2 is FQGNSA in the germline V gene. The CDR3 is CASSLGGAKETQYF. The CDR3 coding sequence is TGTGCCAGCAGCTTAGGTGGGGCGAAGGAGACCCAGTACTTC. Variable domain in full (rest from reference TRBV7-2 and TRBJ2-5): GAGVSQSPSNKVTEKGKDVELRCDPISGHTALYWYRQSLGQGLEFLIYFQGNSAPDKSGLPSDRFSAERTGGSVSTLTIQRTQQEDSAVYLCASSLGGAKETQYFGPGTRLLVL.

As concerns this clone: The sample has other DNA sequences that encode this CDR3 too. The J gene is TRBJ2-2, the V gene TRBV7-3, with TRBD2 matching over 11 bases. From germline, CDR1 is SGHTA and CDR2 FQGTGA. V shed 5 bases, J shed 0 bases, and the junction held 2 bases outside the gene matches. CDR3 length: 16 amino acids. The CDR3 spells CASSLTSGANTGELFF. Here the CDR3 DNA reads TGTGCCAGCAGCCTGACTAGCGGGGCGAACACCGGGGAGCTGTTTTTT.

The rearrangement joins TRBV7-2 to TRBJ2-1; TRBD2 aligns across 8 bases. There are 15 residues in the CDR3. V lost 1 base and J lost 3; bases outside the gene matches: 2. The germline CDR1 and CDR2 sequences are SGHTA and FQGNSA. CDR3 nucleotides: TGTGCCAGCAGCTTAGTAGCGGGGAACTACAATGAGCAGTTCTTC. Amino acid sequence: CASSLVAGNYNEQFF. The whole variable domain, filled in from reference TRBV7-2 and TRBJ2-1, reads GAGVSQSPSNKVTEKGKDVELRCDPISGHTALYWYRQSLGQGLEFLIYFQGNSAPDKSGLPSDRFSAERTGGSVSTLTIQRTQQEDSAVYLCASSLVAGNYNEQFFGPGTRLTVL.

V and J are TRBV2 and TRBJ2-1; 9 nucleotides agree with TRBD1. The junction had 10 bases not matched to a gene; V was cut back by 7 bases and J by 9 bases. The CDR3 runs to 14 residues. Germline V lookup: CDR1 SNHLY, CDR2 FYNNEI. The CDR3 reads CASKSDRGRIEQFF. CDR3 nucleotides: TGTGCCAGCAAATCGGACAGGGGAAGGATTGAGCAGTTCTTC.

V is TRBV18 and J is TRBJ2-1; tentative D call: TRBD2 (6 bases). Trimming cost V 5 bases and J 5 bases, with 10 bases left between them. Germline-derived CDR1 and CDR2 are KGHSH and LQKENI. This CDR3 comprises 13 residues. The CDR3 nucleotides read TGTGCCAGCTCAGCGGGACTTAACAATGAGCAGTTCTTC. It codes for CASSAGLNNEQFF.

This chain joins TRBV3-1 (or the pseudogene TRBV3-2) and TRBJ2-7; TRBD1 is a possible D gene (5 bases). CDR1 is LGHDT, CDR2 YNNKEL, per germline (reference sequence). The CDR3 consists of 15 residues. Between the trimmed V and J ends, which lost 1 base and 2 bases, there was a span of 12 bases. The CDR3 reads CASSQGTSLPYEQYF. The DNA for the CDR3 is TGTGCCAGCAGCCAAGGGACATCGCTACCCTACGAGCAGTACTTC.

The chain is built from TRBV4-3 and TRBJ1-1, with D perhaps matching TRBD1 (5 bases). Trimming took off 0 bases at V and 0 bases at J, with 8 bases between the two ends. CDR1 and CDR2 from the germline V gene are LGHNA and YSLEER. There are 15 residues in the CDR3. The CDR3 loop is CASSQDPGVNTEAFF. In DNA form, the CDR3 reads TGCGCCAGCAGCCAAGACCCGGGGGTGAACACTGAAGCTTTCTTT.

In its sample, this clone was seen a few times. For the CDR3, the DNA is TGTGCCAGCAGCTTGGAGGCAGGGTACTCCTACGAGCAGTACTTC. Translating gives CASSLEAGYSYEQYF. This rearrangement joins TRBV5-5 to TRBJ2-7; D may be TRBD1 (5 bases). The CDR3 has 15 residues. Germline V gives CDR1 SGHKS, CDR2 YYEKEE (reference sequence). Deletions cut 0 bases from V and 0 bases from J, with 10 bases between.

The chain combines TRBV6-5 with TRBJ2-1; tentatively, D is TRBD2 (5 bases). V lost 5 bases and J 7 bases, leaving 18 bases between the germline ends. This CDR3 is built from 15 residues. CDR1 is MNHEY, CDR2 SVGAGI, per germline. DNA for the CDR3: TGTGCCAGCAGTCGCCGGACGGGGTCGGGTAATGAGCAGTTCTTC. Translation gives CASSRRTGSGNEQFF.

This clone was detected a few times. The CDR3 sequence: CASSPDRNYGYTF. As DNA, the CDR3 is TGTGCCAGCAGCCCCGACAGGAACTATGGCTACACCTTC. The J gene is TRBJ1-2, the V gene TRBV7-3; weak D call: TRBD1 (6 bases). Looked up from germline, CDR1 is SGHTA and CDR2 is FQGTGA. There are 13 residues in the CDR3. The V and J ends lost 5 bases and 2 bases respectively, with 9 bases between them.

The gene calls are TRBV30 and TRBJ1-1; 9 positions agree with TRBD1. CDR1 is GTSNPN, CDR2 SVGIG, per germline (reference sequence). There are 13 residues in the CDR3. The V segment lost 3 bases and the J segment 9 bases; nucleotides outside the gene matches: 8. CDR3 nucleotide sequence: TGTGCCTGGAGCCAACAGGGGGCGCGGAAAGCTTTCTTT. Protein product: CAWSQQGARKAFF.